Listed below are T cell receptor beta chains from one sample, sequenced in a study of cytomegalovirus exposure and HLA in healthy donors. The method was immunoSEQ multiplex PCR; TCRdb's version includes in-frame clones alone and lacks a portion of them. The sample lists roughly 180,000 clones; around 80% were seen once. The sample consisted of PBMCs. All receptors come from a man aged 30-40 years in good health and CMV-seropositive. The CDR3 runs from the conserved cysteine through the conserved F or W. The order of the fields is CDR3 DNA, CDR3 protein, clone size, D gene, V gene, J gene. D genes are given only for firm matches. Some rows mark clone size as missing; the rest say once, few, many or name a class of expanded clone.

cdr3_nt: TGTGCCAGCACCTCGGGATGGGGAACAGATACGCAGTATTTT
cdr3_aa: CASTSGWGTDTQYF
clone_size: NA
d_call: NA
v_call: TRBV2
j_call: TRBJ2-3

cdr3_nt: TGTGCCAGCTCCAGGACAGGGAATGGCTACACCTTC
cdr3_aa: CASSRTGNGYTF
clone_size: NA
d_call: TRBD1
v_call: TRBV6-5
j_call: TRBJ1-2

cdr3_nt: TGTGCCAGCAGCCAAGCGACTAGCGGGACGAACACCGGGGAGCTGTTTTTT
cdr3_aa: CASSQATSGTNTGELFF
clone_size: NA
d_call: TRBD2
v_call: TRBV4-2
j_call: TRBJ2-2

cdr3_nt: TGTGCCAGCAGCTTGGGAGTCACGGGCACCGGGGAGCTGTTTTTT
cdr3_aa: CASSLGVTGTGELFF
clone_size: few
d_call: NA
v_call: TRBV7-2
j_call: TRBJ2-2

cdr3_nt: TGTGCCAGTCGTGACAGGTACTCTGGGGCCAACGTCCTGACTTTC
cdr3_aa: CASRDRYSGANVLTF
clone_size: NA
d_call: NA
v_call: TRBV2
j_call: TRBJ2-6

cdr3_nt: TGTGCCAGCAGTGGCCGGACTTCCTACGAGCAGTACTTC
cdr3_aa: CASSGRTSYEQYF
clone_size: NA
d_call: NA
v_call: TRBV6-1
j_call: TRBJ2-7

cdr3_nt: TGTGCCAGCAGTTTATCCGTCAGGTGGGCCTCCTACGAGCAGTACTTC
cdr3_aa: CASSLSVRWASYEQYF
clone_size: once
d_call: NA
v_call: TRBV27
j_call: TRBJ2-7

cdr3_nt: TGTGCCAGCAGCTTAGCCCGGGGTACAATGGACGGCTACACCTTC
cdr3_aa: CASSLARGTMDGYTF
clone_size: NA
d_call: NA
v_call: TRBV7-2
j_call: TRBJ1-2

cdr3_nt: TGCGCCAGCAGCTTGGATCCCTCCGGGACTAGCGGGGACAATGAGCAGTTCTTC
cdr3_aa: CASSLDPSGTSGDNEQFF
clone_size: NA
d_call: TRBD2
v_call: TRBV5-1
j_call: TRBJ2-1

cdr3_nt: TGTGCCAGCAGCATTAGCGGGAGGTCGTACGAGCAGTACTTC
cdr3_aa: CASSISGRSYEQYF
clone_size: NA
d_call: TRBD2
v_call: TRBV7-9
j_call: TRBJ2-7

cdr3_nt: TGTGCCAGCAGCGTAGATAGCGGGGTGTATTCCTACGAGCAGTACTTC
cdr3_aa: CASSVDSGVYSYEQYF
clone_size: NA
d_call: TRBD2
v_call: TRBV9
j_call: TRBJ2-7

cdr3_nt: TGTGCCAGTACGGTGGGCAGGGGACCAACTAGCACAGATACGCAGTATTTT
cdr3_aa: CASTVGRGPTSTDTQYF
clone_size: NA
d_call: NA
v_call: TRBV19
j_call: TRBJ2-3

cdr3_nt: TGTGCCAGCAGCTTAGGCGAGAGCTCCTACAATGAGCAGTTCTTC
cdr3_aa: CASSLGESSYNEQFF
clone_size: NA
d_call: NA
v_call: TRBV7-2
j_call: TRBJ2-1

cdr3_nt: TGTGCCAGCAGCTTATCAGGGGGCGTTGGTGAAAAACTGTTTTTT
cdr3_aa: CASSLSGGVGEKLFF
clone_size: NA
d_call: TRBD1
v_call: TRBV7-9
j_call: TRBJ1-4

cdr3_nt: TGTGCCAGCAGCTGGATCCAGGGGGCAATGAGCTATGGCTACACCTTC
cdr3_aa: CASSWIQGAMSYGYTF
clone_size: once
d_call: TRBD1
v_call: TRBV11-2
j_call: TRBJ1-2

cdr3_nt: TGTGCCAGTAGTATAGCGGGAGGCCCCGAGACCCAGTACTTC
cdr3_aa: CASSIAGGPETQYF
clone_size: once
d_call: TRBD2
v_call: TRBV19
j_call: TRBJ2-5

cdr3_nt: TGCGCCAGCGGCACAGGGCCCGGGGGGTACGAGCAGTACTTC
cdr3_aa: CASGTGPGGYEQYF
clone_size: NA
d_call: NA
v_call: TRBV5-1
j_call: TRBJ2-7

cdr3_nt: TGTGCCAGCAGCCGGGAGGACGGCTATGGCTACACCTTC
cdr3_aa: CASSREDGYGYTF
clone_size: NA
d_call: NA
v_call: TRBV5-5
j_call: TRBJ1-2

cdr3_nt: TGTGCCAGTAGTATCTTCTGGCGGGAGGGCACAGATACGCAGTATTTT
cdr3_aa: CASSIFWREGTDTQYF
clone_size: few
d_call: TRBD2
v_call: TRBV19
j_call: TRBJ2-3

cdr3_nt: TGTGCCAGCAGCTCCCATCGTCGGGTAGCTAGCACCGGGGAGCTGTTTTTT
cdr3_aa: CASSSHRRVASTGELFF
clone_size: NA
d_call: NA
v_call: TRBV9
j_call: TRBJ2-2

cdr3_nt: TGTGCCAGCAGCCCCCGAGGAGCGGGAGGAGAGACCCAGTACTTC
cdr3_aa: CASSPRGAGGETQYF
clone_size: NA
d_call: TRBD2
v_call: TRBV9
j_call: TRBJ2-5

cdr3_nt: TGCGCCAGCAGCTTGGTTGGGCGGGGAGAAGAGACCCAGTACTTC
cdr3_aa: CASSLVGRGEETQYF
clone_size: NA
d_call: NA
v_call: TRBV5-1
j_call: TRBJ2-5

cdr3_nt: TGTGCCAGCAGCTCGACAGGGGTTCCGAATTCACCCCTCCACTTT
cdr3_aa: CASSSTGVPNSPLHF
clone_size: NA
d_call: TRBD1
v_call: TRBV11-2
j_call: TRBJ1-6

cdr3_nt: TGTGCCAGCAGTGCGGGAGGCTCCTACAATGAGCAGTTCTTC
cdr3_aa: CASSAGGSYNEQFF
clone_size: NA
d_call: TRBD2
v_call: TRBV6-5
j_call: TRBJ2-1

cdr3_nt: TGTGCCAGCAGTTATGGAGCGGCCTACGAGCAGTACTTC
cdr3_aa: CASSYGAAYEQYF
clone_size: NA
d_call: NA
v_call: TRBV27
j_call: TRBJ2-7

cdr3_nt: TGTGCCAGCAGCTTAGGTAGCCGCGCGAACACCGGGGAGCTGTTTTTT
cdr3_aa: CASSLGSRANTGELFF
clone_size: NA
d_call: NA
v_call: TRBV7-6
j_call: TRBJ2-2

cdr3_nt: TGTGCCATCAGTGAGACCCGATCCGACAGCTTTATGAATGGCTACACCTTC
cdr3_aa: CAISETRSDSFMNGYTF
clone_size: NA
d_call: NA
v_call: TRBV10-3
j_call: TRBJ1-2

cdr3_nt: TGTGCCAGCATCGGGGGGGTAGCCAAAAACATTCAGTACTTC
cdr3_aa: CASIGGVAKNIQYF
clone_size: NA
d_call: TRBD2
v_call: TRBV2
j_call: TRBJ2-4

cdr3_nt: TGTGCCAGCAGTTTAAGGGGTTCGGGTGAAGCTTTCTTT
cdr3_aa: CASSLRGSGEAFF
clone_size: NA
d_call: NA
v_call: TRBV27
j_call: TRBJ1-1

cdr3_nt: TGTGCCAGCAGCTTAGGGAGGCAGAACTATGGCTACACCTTC
cdr3_aa: CASSLGRQNYGYTF
clone_size: NA
d_call: NA
v_call: TRBV7-9
j_call: TRBJ1-2

cdr3_nt: TGTGCCAGCAGTGACGTGGACAGGAGGGGGTATTTT
cdr3_aa: CASSDVDRRGYF
clone_size: NA
d_call: TRBD1
v_call: TRBV6-1
j_call: TRBJ1-5

cdr3_nt: TGCGCCAGCAGCCCTAGCGTCCCGTGGGATGAGCAGTTCTTC
cdr3_aa: CASSPSVPWDEQFF
clone_size: few
d_call: NA
v_call: TRBV4-1
j_call: TRBJ2-1

cdr3_nt: TGTGCCAGCAGTATTAGCGGGGGCCGCGCAAAGTCCTACGAGCAGTACTTC
cdr3_aa: CASSISGGRAKSYEQYF
clone_size: few
d_call: TRBD2
v_call: TRBV27
j_call: TRBJ2-7

cdr3_nt: TGTGCCAGCAGCTTCCCCGGGACTAGAGCAGATACGCAGTATTTT
cdr3_aa: CASSFPGTRADTQYF
clone_size: NA
d_call: TRBD2
v_call: TRBV5-4
j_call: TRBJ2-3

cdr3_nt: TGTGCCAGCAGCCCCACGGGCAGGGTGGGCACTGAAGCTTTCTTT
cdr3_aa: CASSPTGRVGTEAFF
clone_size: few
d_call: NA
v_call: TRBV5-6
j_call: TRBJ1-1

cdr3_nt: TGTGCCAGCAGTGAAGGGAGGGGGGGCGCAATTCCGCTCTTT
cdr3_aa: CASSEGRGGAIPLF
clone_size: NA
d_call: NA
v_call: TRBV6-1
j_call: TRBJ1-1

cdr3_nt: TGTGCCAGCAGCCAAGATAGGGGGGGGCAAGAGACCCAGTACTTC
cdr3_aa: CASSQDRGGQETQYF
clone_size: NA
d_call: NA
v_call: TRBV4-2
j_call: TRBJ2-5

cdr3_nt: TGTGCCAGCAGCTTACCAGCGGGAGATTCCTACAATGAGCAGTTCTTC
cdr3_aa: CASSLPAGDSYNEQFF
clone_size: NA
d_call: TRBD2
v_call: TRBV5-6
j_call: TRBJ2-1

cdr3_nt: TGTGCCAGCAGCAAAGTACAGGCCCGGGAAGAGACCCAGTACTTC
cdr3_aa: CASSKVQAREETQYF
clone_size: NA
d_call: NA
v_call: TRBV21-1
j_call: TRBJ2-5

cdr3_nt: TGTGCCAGCAGCCTCGGGGCCTACGAGCAGTACTTC
cdr3_aa: CASSLGAYEQYF
clone_size: NA
d_call: NA
v_call: TRBV5-5
j_call: TRBJ2-7

cdr3_nt: TGTGCCAGCAGTTTATCGGCTAGGGGGAGCGGCCATTCCTACGAGCAGTACTTC
cdr3_aa: CASSLSARGSGHSYEQYF
clone_size: NA
d_call: NA
v_call: TRBV27
j_call: TRBJ2-7

cdr3_nt: TGTGCCACCAGCAGAGATTTAGCGGGAGGGCCTCATGAGCAGTTCTTC
cdr3_aa: CATSRDLAGGPHEQFF
clone_size: once
d_call: TRBD2
v_call: TRBV15
j_call: TRBJ2-1

cdr3_nt: TGTGCCAGCAGTGACAGCCAGGGTCTGGGCGCCGGCTACACCTTC
cdr3_aa: CASSDSQGLGAGYTF
clone_size: NA
d_call: NA
v_call: TRBV25-1
j_call: TRBJ1-2

cdr3_nt: TGTGCCAGCAGTTACGGCCTTAATGAAAAACTGTTTTTT
cdr3_aa: CASSYGLNEKLFF
clone_size: NA
d_call: NA
v_call: TRBV6-5
j_call: TRBJ1-4

cdr3_nt: TGTGCCAGCAGTACCCGACTAGCGGATACCTACGAGCAGTACTTC
cdr3_aa: CASSTRLADTYEQYF
clone_size: NA
d_call: TRBD2
v_call: TRBV6-6
j_call: TRBJ2-7

cdr3_nt: TGTGCCAGCAGCTTATGGCTTGGTTCACCCCTCCACTTT
cdr3_aa: CASSLWLGSPLHF
clone_size: NA
d_call: NA
v_call: TRBV13
j_call: TRBJ1-6

cdr3_nt: TGTGCCAGTAGCGCTTGGGACAGGATCTCAGATACGCAGTATTTT
cdr3_aa: CASSAWDRISDTQYF
clone_size: NA
d_call: TRBD1
v_call: TRBV19
j_call: TRBJ2-3

cdr3_nt: TGCGCCAGCGGACAGGGGGCGAACTCCTACGAGCAGTACTTC
cdr3_aa: CASGQGANSYEQYF
clone_size: once
d_call: TRBD1
v_call: TRBV4-1
j_call: TRBJ2-7

cdr3_nt: TGCGCCAGCAGCCAAGCACAGGGCCCTCCAAGGGATACGCAGTATTTT
cdr3_aa: CASSQAQGPPRDTQYF
clone_size: NA
d_call: NA
v_call: TRBV4-1
j_call: TRBJ2-3

cdr3_nt: TGTGCCAGCAGCTTAGGCCAGGGGGCTCGGACTGAAGCTTTCTTT
cdr3_aa: CASSLGQGARTEAFF
clone_size: NA
d_call: TRBD1
v_call: TRBV7-9
j_call: TRBJ1-1

cdr3_nt: TGTGCCAGCAGTTCCGTAGGGGGAAGGGTCTTTAGCAATCAGCCCCAGCATTTT
cdr3_aa: CASSSVGGRVFSNQPQHF
clone_size: NA
d_call: NA
v_call: TRBV28
j_call: TRBJ1-5

cdr3_nt: TGCGCCAGCAGCGAAATAGTAGTCAGGGGCACCGGGGAGCTGTTTTTT
cdr3_aa: CASSEIVVRGTGELFF
clone_size: NA
d_call: NA
v_call: TRBV5-1
j_call: TRBJ2-2

cdr3_nt: TGCAGTTTTAAAGGGGTTTCGCCTGAAGCTTTCTTT
cdr3_aa: CSFKGVSPEAFF
clone_size: few
d_call: NA
v_call: TRBV29-1
j_call: TRBJ1-1

cdr3_nt: TGTGCCACTTCAGGGGGCGTAACATACAATGAGCAGTTCTTC
cdr3_aa: CATSGGVTYNEQFF
clone_size: NA
d_call: TRBD1
v_call: TRBV27
j_call: TRBJ2-1